This T cell receptor beta chain was captured in a study of early T cells in non-severe SARS-CoV-2 infection. This clonotype was counted at least ten times. The CDR3 has 16 amino acids. V lost 4 bases and J lost 10, with 24 bases in between. Germline V CDR1 and CDR2: SGHNT, YYREEE (reference sequence). Attached unique molecular identifiers marked individual cDNA molecules. MiXCR was run by TCRdb on the 5' RACE reads, yielding one entry per CDR3 protein. The sample has some 30,000 distinct CDR3 sequences, roughly 4.3% seen once; the top ten hold 6.3%. This TCR derives from an adult who was a healthcare worker with PCR-confirmed SARS-CoV-2 infection or an uninfected control (not recorded which). The chain combines TRBV5-4 with TRBJ2-1; D not certain. Sequenced input: whole blood. This CDR3 is CASSPYAALGSGEQFF. CDR3 sequence (DNA): TGTGCCAGCAGCCCCTATGCGGCTTTGGGTTCCGGGGAGCAGTTCTTC.